This T cell receptor (beta chain) appears in the sequencing data of a study of T-cell reconstitution after alpha-beta-depleted transplantation in children. This clonotype was seen at least ten times. V lost 8 bases, J lost 6 bases, and 22 bases lay in between. CDR1 MDHEN and CDR2 SYDVKM come from the germline V gene. The CDR3 spans 15 residues. Unique molecular identifiers were incorporated during preparation of the TCRbeta library. TCRdb fed the PCR reads into MiXCR, producing one record per CDR3 protein. This sample has 200,000 to 250,000 distinct CDR3 sequences, with around 7.5% found just once. The specimen was PBMCs, mostly from graft donor cells, collected 180 days after TCRalphabeta/CD19-depleted stem cell transplant. This TCR was recovered from a male patient under 18 who had a stem cell transplant for acute lymphoblastic leukemia, so the T cells may come from the graft donor. This sequence joins TRBV28 and TRBJ1-2; a weak D match, TRBD1 (5 bases). The CDR3 coding sequence is TGTGCCAGCCCTTCTTCCGGGACCCCTCTTGATGGCTACACCTTC. It specifies CASPSSGTPLDGYTF.